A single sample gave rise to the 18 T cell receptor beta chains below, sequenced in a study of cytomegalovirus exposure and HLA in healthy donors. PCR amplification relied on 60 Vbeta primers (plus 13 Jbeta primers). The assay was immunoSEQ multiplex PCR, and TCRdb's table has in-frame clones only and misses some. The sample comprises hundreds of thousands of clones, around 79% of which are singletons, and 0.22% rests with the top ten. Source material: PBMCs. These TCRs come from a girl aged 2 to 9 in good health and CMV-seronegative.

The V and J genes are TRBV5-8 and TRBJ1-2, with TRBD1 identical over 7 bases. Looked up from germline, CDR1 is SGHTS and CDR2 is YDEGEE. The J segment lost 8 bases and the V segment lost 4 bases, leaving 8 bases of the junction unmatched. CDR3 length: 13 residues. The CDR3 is CASSKTGTGGYTF. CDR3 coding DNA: TGTGCCAGCAGCAAGACAGGGACGGGGGGCTACACCTTC.

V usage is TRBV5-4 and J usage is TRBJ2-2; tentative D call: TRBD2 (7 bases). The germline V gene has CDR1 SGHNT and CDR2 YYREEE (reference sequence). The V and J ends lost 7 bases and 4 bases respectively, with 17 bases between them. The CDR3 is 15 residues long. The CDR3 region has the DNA TGTGCCAGCCGCTGGTGGGGGGGCGGCACCGGGGAGCTGTTTTTT. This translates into CASRWWGGGTGELFF.

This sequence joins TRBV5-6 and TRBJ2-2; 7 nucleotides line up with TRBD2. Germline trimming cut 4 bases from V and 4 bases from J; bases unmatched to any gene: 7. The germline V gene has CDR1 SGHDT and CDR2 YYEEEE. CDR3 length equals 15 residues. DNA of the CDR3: TGTGCCAGCAGCACGGGGGGACTACCCACCGGGGAGCTGTTTTTT. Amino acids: CASSTGGLPTGELFF. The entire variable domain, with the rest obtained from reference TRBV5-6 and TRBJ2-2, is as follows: DAGVTQSPTHLIKTRGQQVTLRCSPKSGHDTVSWYQQALGQGPQFIFQYYEEEERQRGNFPDRFSGHQFPNYSSELNVNALLLGDSALYLCASSTGGLPTGELFFGEGSRLTVL.

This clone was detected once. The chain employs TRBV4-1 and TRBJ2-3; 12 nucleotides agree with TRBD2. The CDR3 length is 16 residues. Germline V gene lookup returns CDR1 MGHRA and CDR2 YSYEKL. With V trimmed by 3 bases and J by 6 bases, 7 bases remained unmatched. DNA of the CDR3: TGCGCCAGCAGCCACCCTCCGACTAGCGGGAGCGATACGCAGTATTTT. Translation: CASSHPPTSGSDTQYF.

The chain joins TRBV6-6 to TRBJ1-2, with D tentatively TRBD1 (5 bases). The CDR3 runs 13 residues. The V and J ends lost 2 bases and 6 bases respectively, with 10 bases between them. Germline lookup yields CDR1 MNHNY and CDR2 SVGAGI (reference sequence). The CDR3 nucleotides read TGTGCCAGCAGTTACCGCAGGGTGGATGGCTACACCTTC. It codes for CASSYRRVDGYTF.

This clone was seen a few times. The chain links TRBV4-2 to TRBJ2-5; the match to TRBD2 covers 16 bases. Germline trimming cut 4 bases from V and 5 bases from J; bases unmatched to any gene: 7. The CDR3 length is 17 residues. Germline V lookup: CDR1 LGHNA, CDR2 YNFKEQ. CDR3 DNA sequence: TGTGCCAGCAGCCCGGGGACTAGCGGGGGGGCCTTGGAGACCCAGTACTTC. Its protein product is CASSPGTSGGALETQYF.

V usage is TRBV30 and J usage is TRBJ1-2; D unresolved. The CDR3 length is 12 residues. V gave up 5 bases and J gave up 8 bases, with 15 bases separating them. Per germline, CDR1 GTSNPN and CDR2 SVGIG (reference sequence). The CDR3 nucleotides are TGTGCCTGGCGAAACTGGGGAGGAGGCTACACCTTC. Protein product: CAWRNWGGGYTF.

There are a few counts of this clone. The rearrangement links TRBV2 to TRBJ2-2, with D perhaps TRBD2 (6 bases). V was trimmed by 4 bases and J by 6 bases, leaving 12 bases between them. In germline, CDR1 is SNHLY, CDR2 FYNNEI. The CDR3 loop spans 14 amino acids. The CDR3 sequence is CASSVAGQAGELFF. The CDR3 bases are TGTGCCAGCAGTGTGGCGGGGCAAGCCGGGGAGCTGTTTTTT.

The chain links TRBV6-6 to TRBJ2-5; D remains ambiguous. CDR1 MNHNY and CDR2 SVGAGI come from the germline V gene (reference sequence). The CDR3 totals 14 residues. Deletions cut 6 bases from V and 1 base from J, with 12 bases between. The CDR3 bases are TGTGCCAGCAGCTCCAGTGGTTCCCAAGAGACCCAGTACTTC. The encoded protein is CASSSSGSQETQYF.

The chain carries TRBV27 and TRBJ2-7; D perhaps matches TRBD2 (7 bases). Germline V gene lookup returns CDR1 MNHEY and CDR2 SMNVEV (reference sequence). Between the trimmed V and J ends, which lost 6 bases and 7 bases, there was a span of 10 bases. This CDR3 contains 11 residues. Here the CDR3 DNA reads TGTGCCAGCAGGGGGGGGCGGGAGCAGTACTTC. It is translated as CASRGGREQYF.

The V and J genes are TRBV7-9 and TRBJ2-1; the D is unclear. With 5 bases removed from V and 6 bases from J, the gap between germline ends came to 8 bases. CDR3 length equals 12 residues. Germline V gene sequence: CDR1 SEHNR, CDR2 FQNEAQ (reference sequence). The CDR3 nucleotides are TGTGCCAGCAGCGCCAGACTCAATGAGCAGTTCTTC. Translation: CASSARLNEQFF.

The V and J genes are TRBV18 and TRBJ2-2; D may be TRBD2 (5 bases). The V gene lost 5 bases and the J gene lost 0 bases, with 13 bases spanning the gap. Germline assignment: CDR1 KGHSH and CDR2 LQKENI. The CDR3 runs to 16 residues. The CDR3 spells CASSSYLGANTGELFF. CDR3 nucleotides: TGTGCCAGCTCATCGTACTTGGGAGCGAACACCGGGGAGCTGTTTTTT.

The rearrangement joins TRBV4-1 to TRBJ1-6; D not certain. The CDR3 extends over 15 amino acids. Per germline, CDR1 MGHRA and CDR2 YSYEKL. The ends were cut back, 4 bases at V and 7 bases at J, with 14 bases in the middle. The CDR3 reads CASSPVVGENSPLHF. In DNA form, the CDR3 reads TGCGCCAGCAGCCCCGTAGTCGGGGAGAATTCACCCCTCCACTTT.

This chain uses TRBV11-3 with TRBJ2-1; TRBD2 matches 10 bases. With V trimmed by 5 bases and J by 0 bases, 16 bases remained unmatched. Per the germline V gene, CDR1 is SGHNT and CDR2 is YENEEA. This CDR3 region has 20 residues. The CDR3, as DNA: TGTGCCAGCAGCCCCTCGGCTAGCGGGGGAGCCCTGGGCTCCTACAATGAGCAGTTCTTC. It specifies CASSPSASGGALGSYNEQFF.

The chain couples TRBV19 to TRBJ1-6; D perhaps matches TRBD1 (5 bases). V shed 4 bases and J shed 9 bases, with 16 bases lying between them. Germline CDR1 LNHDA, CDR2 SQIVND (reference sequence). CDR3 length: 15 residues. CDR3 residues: CASSTHQGRGSPLHF. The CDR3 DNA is TGTGCCAGTAGTACCCACCAGGGTAGGGGTTCACCCCTCCACTTT.

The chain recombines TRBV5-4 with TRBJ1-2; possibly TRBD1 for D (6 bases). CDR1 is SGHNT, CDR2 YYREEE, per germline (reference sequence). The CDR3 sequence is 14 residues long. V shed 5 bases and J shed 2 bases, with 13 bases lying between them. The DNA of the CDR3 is TGTGCCAGCAGTGAGCCGGGGACAAACTATGGCTACACCTTC. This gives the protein CASSEPGTNYGYTF.

In nucleotides, the CDR3 is TGTGCCAGCAGCCTGGGACTGGCCTACGAGCAGTACTTC. Its protein product is CASSLGLAYEQYF. The gene calls are TRBV7-9 and TRBJ2-5; D might be TRBD2 (6 bases). The last part of the DNA fits TRBJ2-7 better; the J call may be wrong. This CDR3 is 13 amino acids long. The germline gives CDR1 SEHNR, CDR2 FQNEAQ (reference sequence).

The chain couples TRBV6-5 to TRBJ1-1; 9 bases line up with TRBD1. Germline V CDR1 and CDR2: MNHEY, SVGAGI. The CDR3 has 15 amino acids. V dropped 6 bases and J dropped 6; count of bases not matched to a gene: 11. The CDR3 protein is CASRKTGGRGAEAFF. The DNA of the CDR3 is TGTGCCAGCAGGAAGACAGGGGGACGGGGCGCTGAAGCTTTCTTT.